The 23 T cell receptor beta chains below come from one sample, sequenced in a study of cytomegalovirus exposure and HLA in healthy donors. Libraries were prepared by immunoSEQ multiplex PCR; TCRdb keeps only in-frame clonotypes and omits some of them. The sample lists over 200,000 clones, about nine tenths occurring once. The sample was PBMCs. The receptors derive from a woman aged 18 to 35 in good health and CMV-seropositive.

A remark on this clone: The same CDR3 also results from other DNA sequences found in this sample. The rearrangement links TRBV28 to TRBJ2-7; 7 bases agree with TRBD1. The CDR3 is 13 amino acids. CDR1 is MDHEN, CDR2 SYDVKM, per germline. The trim removed 4 bases at V and 3 bases at J, leaving 3 bases unmatched. The CDR3 reads CASSSGQNYEQYF. In DNA form, the CDR3 reads TGTGCCAGCAGTTCGGGACAGAACTACGAGCAGTACTTC.

This chain uses TRBV7-6 with TRBJ2-7; D might be TRBD1 (6 bases). Deletions cut 3 bases from V and 3 bases from J, with 9 bases between. The CDR3 contains 13 residues. The germline CDR1 and CDR2 sequences are SGHVS and FNYEAQ. The CDR3 sequence: CASSLGAGYEQYF. CDR3 in DNA: TGTGCCAGCAGCTTGGGGGCTGGCTACGAGCAGTACTTC.

This clone turned up a few times. The V and J genes are TRBV5-4 and TRBJ1-2; D is unresolved. Germline lookup yields CDR1 SGHNT and CDR2 YYREEE (reference sequence). Trimming removed 1 base at V and 8 bases at J, with 12 bases between. The length of the CDR3 is 13 residues. CDR3 DNA sequence: TGTGCCAGCAGCTTGCCAGTCCTAGGAGGCTACACCTTC. Its translation is CASSLPVLGGYTF.

J is TRBJ2-5 and V is TRBV2; the D gene is possibly TRBD2 (6 bases). CDR3 length: 14 residues. CDR1 and CDR2 (germline): SNHLY, FYNNEI. The V and J ends lost 10 bases and 5 bases respectively, with 20 bases between them. The CDR3 loop is CATQPGLPAETQYF. The CDR3 bases are TGTGCCACCCAGCCGGGACTCCCGGCGGAGACCCAGTACTTC.

The rearrangement links TRBV7-6 to TRBJ1-2; D gene unclear. The CDR3 loop spans 16 amino acids. Germline V gene data show CDR1 as SGHVS and CDR2 as FNYEAQ. The V and J ends lost 0 bases and 4 bases respectively, with 15 bases between them. CDR3 region: CASSLAPGTRGYGYTF. The CDR3 DNA follows: TGTGCCAGCAGCTTAGCGCCTGGCACGCGCGGCTATGGCTACACCTTC.

This chain joins TRBV30 and TRBJ2-7, with D perhaps matching TRBD1 (7 bases). V lost 3 bases and J lost 4, with 25 bases in between. The length of the CDR3 is 17 residues. Germline V gene lookup returns CDR1 GTSNPN and CDR2 SVGIG (reference sequence). The DNA for the CDR3 is TGTGCCTGGAGAAGGGGGCTGGACTACTGGGGGCGGTACGAGCAGTACTTC. The encoded protein is CAWRRGLDYWGRYEQYF.

This clone has a handful of counts. The V and J genes are TRBV10-3 and TRBJ2-7, with a weak D call TRBD1 (6 bases). The CDR3 length is 12 residues. CDR1 is ENHRY, CDR2 SYGVKD, per germline. The V end lost 6 bases, the J end lost 5 bases, and 11 bases lay between the germline ends. The CDR3 protein is CAISLQGDEQYF. DNA of the CDR3: TGTGCCATCAGCCTACAGGGTGACGAGCAGTACTTC.

The genes are TRBV2 and TRBJ1-2, with TRBD1 as a possible D gene (5 bases). There are 15 residues in the CDR3. V was shortened by 6 bases and J by 3 bases, with 17 bases between the two germline ends. CDR1 SNHLY and CDR2 FYNNEI come from the germline V gene. The CDR3 coding sequence is TGTGCCAGCAGCACAGCCGCAGGGTCGGACTATGGCTACACCTTC. It specifies CASSTAAGSDYGYTF.

The sample holds one count of this clone. The chain carries TRBV9 and TRBJ2-5, with 10 bases identical to TRBD1. V lost 6 bases and J lost 4; bases outside the gene matches: 3. This CDR3 region has 13 residues. Germline V gene sequence: CDR1 SGDLS, CDR2 YYNGEE. The CDR3 sequence is CASTRDRGETQYF. CDR3 nucleotides: TGTGCCAGCACCCGGGACAGGGGAGAGACCCAGTACTTC. Full variable domain (outside the CDR3, taken from reference TRBV9 and TRBJ2-5): DSGVTQTPKHLITATGQRVTLRCSPRSGDLSVYWYQQSLDQGLQFLIQYYNGEERAKGNILERFSAQQFPDLHSELNLSSLELGDSALYFCASTRDRGETQYFGPGTRLLVL.

This rearrangement joins TRBV4-1 to TRBJ1-1; D unclear. The germline gives CDR1 MGHRA, CDR2 YSYEKL. V dropped 1 base and J dropped 9 bases, with 6 bases sitting between them. The CDR3 contains 11 residues. The DNA for the CDR3 is TGCGCCAGCAGCCAAGGGCTCCAAGCTTTCTTT. Residues: CASSQGLQAFF.

The chain combines TRBV5-6 with TRBJ2-5, with 9 positions matching TRBD1. Trimming cost V 4 bases and J 0 bases; bases outside gene matches: 7. CDR1 and CDR2 (germline): SGHDT, YYEEEE. CDR3 length equals 16 residues. CDR3 in amino acids: CASSRAGQGNQETQYF. The CDR3 region has the DNA TGTGCCAGCAGCCGGGCGGGACAGGGAAACCAAGAGACCCAGTACTTC.

The chain joins TRBV7-8 to TRBJ1-5, with no clear D. The CDR3 is 14 residues long. Germline CDR1 SGHVS, CDR2 FQNEAQ. The V gene lost 1 base and the J gene lost 9 bases, with 13 bases spanning the gap. The CDR3 loop is CASSLGGGSPPQHF. In DNA, the CDR3 is TGTGCCAGCAGCTTAGGGGGAGGCTCTCCGCCCCAGCATTTT.

The V and J genes are TRBV28 and TRBJ2-7; D is unresolved. Between the trimmed V and J ends, which lost 11 bases and 2 bases, there was a span of 13 bases. The CDR3 totals 12 residues. CDR1 and CDR2 (germline): MDHEN, SYDVKM. The DNA of the CDR3 is TGTGCCTCAACAGCCCAAACCTACGAGCAGTACTTC. Translated: CASTAQTYEQYF. Variable domain in full (rest from reference TRBV28 and TRBJ2-7): DVKVTQSSRYLVKRTGEKVFLECVQDMDHENMFWYRQDPGLGLRLIYFSYDVKMKEKGDIPEGYSVSREKKERFSLILESASTNQTSMYLCASTAQTYEQYFGPGTRLTVT.

The CDR3 region is CASSSPGLAVSTDTQYF. CDR3 sequence (DNA): TGTGCCAGCAGCAGCCCGGGACTAGCGGTTAGCACAGATACGCAGTATTTT. V and J are TRBV13 and TRBJ2-3; 11 nucleotides line up with TRBD2. The CDR3 sequence is 17 residues long. The V gene end was trimmed by 5 bases and the J gene end by 0 bases; junction bases not matched to a gene: 7. Germline V gene data show CDR1 as PRHDT and CDR2 as FYEKMQ (reference sequence).

The chain joins TRBV2 to TRBJ1-5; D gene ambiguous. The CDR3 length is 16 residues. Germline V gene data show CDR1 as SNHLY and CDR2 as FYNNEI. V lost 6 bases and J lost 1, with 16 bases in between. This CDR3 is CASSGRRFGSNQPQHF. The CDR3 DNA reads TGTGCCAGCAGCGGGAGGAGATTCGGAAGCAATCAGCCCCAGCATTTT.

This clone was counted between two and nine times. The chain carries TRBV7-2 and TRBJ2-7; 7 bases line up with TRBD1. V dropped 7 bases and J dropped 4; count of bases not matched to a gene: 7. The CDR3 is 13 amino acids. From germline, CDR1 is SGHTA and CDR2 FQGNSA. CDR3 amino acids: CASNRGRVYEQYF. The CDR3 coding sequence is TGTGCCAGCAACAGGGGCCGGGTGTACGAGCAGTACTTC.

The genes are TRBV9 and TRBJ2-7; D is possibly TRBD2 (6 bases). CDR1 and CDR2 (germline): SGDLS, YYNGEE. The CDR3 runs to 14 residues. V dropped 3 bases and J dropped 8 bases, with 18 bases sitting between them. The CDR3 reads CASSGREQSLKQYF. The DNA of the CDR3 is TGTGCCAGCAGCGGACGGGAGCAGTCCTTGAAGCAGTACTTC.

This chain joins TRBV7-9 and TRBJ2-7, with D possibly matching TRBD1 (7 bases). Germline values: CDR1 SEHNR, CDR2 FQNEAQ (reference sequence). CDR3 length equals 18 residues. The V gene lost 5 bases and the J gene lost 3 bases, with 26 bases spanning the gap. The DNA for the CDR3 is TGTGCCAGCAGCGACCCAACAATATCGGGACAGACTAGCTACGAGCAGTACTTC. Amino acids: CASSDPTISGQTSYEQYF.

This chain joins TRBV30 and TRBJ1-5; possible D gene TRBD1, 5 bases. The ends were cut back, 0 bases at V and 4 bases at J, with 10 bases in the middle. There are 14 residues in the CDR3. Germline V lookup: CDR1 GTSNPN, CDR2 SVGIG (reference sequence). The CDR3 DNA sequence: TGTGCCTGGAGTGTAAGACAGACTAATCAGCCCCAGCATTTT. Translation: CAWSVRQTNQPQHF. Full variable domain (rest looked up from reference TRBV30 and TRBJ1-5): SQTIHQWPATLVQPVGSPLSLECTVEGTSNPNLYWYRQAAGRGLQLLFYSVGIGQISSEVPQNLSASRPQDRQFILSSKKLLLSDSGFYLCAWSVRQTNQPQHFGDGTRLSIL.

The rearrangement joins TRBV27 to TRBJ2-7, with 12 bases fitting TRBD2. The CDR3 spans 15 residues. CDR1 and CDR2 from the germline V gene are MNHEY and SMNVEV (reference sequence). V was clipped by 7 bases and J by 6 bases; unmatched bases: 10. The CDR3 region is CASTTQLAGGSEQYF. In DNA form, the CDR3 reads TGTGCCAGCACGACCCAACTAGCGGGAGGCTCCGAGCAGTACTTC.

The chain couples TRBV12-5 to TRBJ2-1; perhaps TRBD2 as D (5 bases). Germline-derived CDR1 and CDR2 are LGHNT and FRNRAP. The CDR3 consists of 16 residues. V gave up 0 bases and J gave up 0 bases, with 9 bases separating them. CDR3 residues: CASGLVRDSSYNEQFF. The CDR3 DNA sequence: TGTGCTAGTGGTTTGGTACGGGATAGCTCCTACAATGAGCAGTTCTTC.

CDR3 residues: CASGTTGADNEKLFF. CDR3 DNA sequence: TGTGCCAGCGGTACCACAGGGGCGGACAATGAAAAACTGTTTTTT. The rearrangement uses TRBV2 and TRBJ1-4, with 7 positions matching TRBD1. Trimming at V came to 8 bases and at J to 5 bases, leaving 11 bases not matched to a gene. Germline V gives CDR1 SNHLY, CDR2 FYNNEI. This CDR3 spans 15 amino acids.

The chain recombines TRBV9 with TRBJ2-2, with 7 bases fitting TRBD1. This CDR3 has 14 amino acids. V lost 6 bases and J lost 3; bases outside the gene matches: 5. Germline CDR1 and CDR2: SGDLS and YYNGEE. In DNA, the CDR3 is TGTGCCAGCACCGGGACAGCGCACACCGGGGAGCTGTTTTTT. It translates to CASTGTAHTGELFF.